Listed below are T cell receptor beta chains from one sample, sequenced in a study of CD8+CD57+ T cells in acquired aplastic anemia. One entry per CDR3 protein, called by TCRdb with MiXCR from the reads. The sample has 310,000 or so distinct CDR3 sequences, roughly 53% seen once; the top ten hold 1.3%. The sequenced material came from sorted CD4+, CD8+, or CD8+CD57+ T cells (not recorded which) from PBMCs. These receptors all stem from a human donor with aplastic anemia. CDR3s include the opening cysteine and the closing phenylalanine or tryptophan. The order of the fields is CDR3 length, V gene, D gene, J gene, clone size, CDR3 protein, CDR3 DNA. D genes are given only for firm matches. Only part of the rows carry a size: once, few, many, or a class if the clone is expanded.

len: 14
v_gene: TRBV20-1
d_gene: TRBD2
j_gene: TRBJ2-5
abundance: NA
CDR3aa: CSATPGGEGETQYF
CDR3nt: TGCAGTGCTACCCCGGGGGGTGAGGGGGAGACCCAGTACTTC

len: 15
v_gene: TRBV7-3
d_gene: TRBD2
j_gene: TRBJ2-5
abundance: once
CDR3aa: CASSPSGGLWETQYF
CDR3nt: TGTGCCAGCAGCCCCTCGGGGGGTCTATGGGAGACCCAGTACTTC

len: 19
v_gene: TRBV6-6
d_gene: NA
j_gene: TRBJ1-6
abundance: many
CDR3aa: CASSYSIGSSRTKDSPLHF
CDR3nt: TGTGCCAGCAGTTACTCGATAGGCAGTTCCCGGACAAAGGATTCACCCCTCCACTTT

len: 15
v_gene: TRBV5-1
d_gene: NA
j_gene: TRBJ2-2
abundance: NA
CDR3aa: CASSLGPTNTGELFF
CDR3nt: TGCGCCAGCAGCTTGGGGCCAACGAACACCGGGGAGCTGTTTTTT

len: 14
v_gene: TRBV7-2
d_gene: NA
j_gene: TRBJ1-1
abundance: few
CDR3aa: CASSSSGSNTEAFF
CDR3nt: TGTGCCAGTAGTAGCTCGGGGTCGAACACTGAAGCTTTCTTT

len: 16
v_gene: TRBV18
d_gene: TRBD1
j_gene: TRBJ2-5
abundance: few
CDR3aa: CASSGRDRGPQETQYF
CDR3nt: TGTGCCAGCTCAGGACGGGACAGGGGGCCTCAAGAGACCCAGTACTTC

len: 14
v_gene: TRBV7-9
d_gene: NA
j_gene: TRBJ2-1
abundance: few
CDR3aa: CASSRGTATSEQFF
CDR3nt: TGTGCCAGCAGCCGAGGGACCGCGACGAGTGAGCAGTTCTTC

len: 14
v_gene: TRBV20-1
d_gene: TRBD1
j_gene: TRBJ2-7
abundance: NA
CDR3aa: CSARPGQGTDEQYF
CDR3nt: TGCAGTGCTAGACCGGGACAGGGTACCGACGAGCAGTACTTC

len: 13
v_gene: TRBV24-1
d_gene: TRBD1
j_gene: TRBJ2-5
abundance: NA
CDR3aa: CATSAGGSETQYF
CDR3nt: TGTGCCACCAGTGCAGGGGGTTCAGAGACCCAGTACTTC

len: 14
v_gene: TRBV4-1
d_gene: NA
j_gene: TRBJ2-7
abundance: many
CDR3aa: CASSNQGISYEQYF
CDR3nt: TGCGCCAGCAGCAATCAAGGGATTTCCTACGAGCAGTACTTC

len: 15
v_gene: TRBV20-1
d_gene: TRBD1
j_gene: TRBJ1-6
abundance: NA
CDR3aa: CSPYRGQGGFSPLHF
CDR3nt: TGCAGTCCCTATAGAGGACAGGGTGGTTTCTCACCCCTCCACTTT

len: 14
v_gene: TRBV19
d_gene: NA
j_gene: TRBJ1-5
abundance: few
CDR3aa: CASSHRQGNQPQHF
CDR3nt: TGTGCCAGTAGCCATAGACAGGGCAATCAGCCCCAGCATTTT

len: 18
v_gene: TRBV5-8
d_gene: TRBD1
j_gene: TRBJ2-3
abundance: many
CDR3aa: CASSLTGTGGGKTDTQYF
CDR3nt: TGTGCCAGCAGCTTAACCGGGACAGGGGGTGGGAAAACAGATACGCAGTATTTT

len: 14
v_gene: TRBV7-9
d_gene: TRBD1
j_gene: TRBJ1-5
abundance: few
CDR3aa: CASSAGQGIQPQHF
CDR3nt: TGTGCCAGCAGTGCAGGACAGGGGATTCAGCCCCAGCATTTT

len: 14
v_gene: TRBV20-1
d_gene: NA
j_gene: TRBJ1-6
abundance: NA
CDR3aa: CSASAGTVDSPLHF
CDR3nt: TGCAGTGCTAGTGCCGGGACGGTGGATTCACCCCTCCACTTT

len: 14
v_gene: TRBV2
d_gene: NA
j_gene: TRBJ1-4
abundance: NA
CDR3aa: CASSLASNNEKMFF
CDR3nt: TGTGCCAGCAGCTTAGCCTCAAATAATGAAAAAATGTTTTTT

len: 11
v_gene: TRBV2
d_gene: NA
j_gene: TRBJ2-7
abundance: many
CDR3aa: CASSGYYEQYF
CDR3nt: TGTGCCAGCAGCGGCTACTACGAGCAGTACTTC

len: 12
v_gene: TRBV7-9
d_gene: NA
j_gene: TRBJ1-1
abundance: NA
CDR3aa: CASSLAGGEALF
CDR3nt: TGTGCCAGCAGCTTAGCGGGGGGAGAAGCTCTCTTT

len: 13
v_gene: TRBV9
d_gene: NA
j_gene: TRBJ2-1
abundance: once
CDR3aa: CASSGSHYNEQFF
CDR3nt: TGTGCCAGCAGCGGTTCACATTACAATGAGCAGTTCTTC

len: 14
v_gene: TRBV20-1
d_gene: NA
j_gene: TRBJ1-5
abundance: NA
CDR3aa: CSALRLGHGQPQHF
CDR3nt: TGCAGTGCTTTGAGGCTCGGGCATGGTCAGCCCCAGCATTTT